The sequence of this T cell receptor (beta chain) was determined in a study of blood T cell repertoires in COVID-19. Looking at the study overall: Samples came from the United States, Italy and Spain, spanning acute and convalescent COVID-19. PBMCs, B-cell-depleted T cells, or T cells provided the cDNA or gDNA that made up the material.

Authors' methods: Reference gene primer amplification yielded estimated nucleated cell counts. Clones were sequenced by immunoSEQ multiplex PCR, and TCRdb holds only the in-frame ones, with some missing. V and J calls and clone size come straight from that table; D and trimming were deduced from the DNA. The table lists 210,000 or so clones, around 90% of them singletons. Germline V gives CDR1 MRHNA, CDR2 SNTAGT. The V and J ends lost 7 bases and 4 bases respectively, with 16 bases between them. The CDR3 has 14 amino acids. V gene TRBV6-4 combines with J gene TRBJ1-1, with a tentative D call TRBD1 (5 bases). Sample: peripheral blood. This clonotype originated in a woman aged 18 to 35 who had recovered from COVID-19. The CDR3 reads CASKTEVGGTEAFF. The CDR3, as DNA: TGTGCCAGCAAGACGGAGGTGGGGGGCACTGAAGCTTTCTTT.